The sequence of this T cell receptor (beta chain) was determined in a study of blood T cell repertoires in COVID-19. The table came from immunoSEQ multiplex PCR; TCRdb's copy has only in-frame clones and leaves some out. The repertoire holds 150,000 to 180,000 clones, with 75% to 90% as singletons. The CDR3 totals 15 residues. CDR1 MNHEY and CDR2 SVGAGI come from the germline V gene. The V end was cut by 5 bases, the J end by 0 bases, with 13 bases between. The source is a woman in her sixties or seventies with acute or convalescent COVID-19. Sequenced: peripheral blood. The V gene is TRBV6-5, the J gene TRBJ1-1; weak D call: TRBD1 (6 bases). CDR3 sequence: CASSPGTFLNTEAFF. The CDR3 region has the DNA TGTGCCAGCAGTCCGGGGACATTTTTGAACACTGAAGCTTTCTTT.